The 20 T cell receptor beta chains listed next were all sequenced from one sample in a study of OX40 agonist ivuxolimab in advanced cancers. This table comes from immunoSEQ multiplex PCR, and its TCRdb copy is limited to in-frame clones, with some not included. The table lists roughly 62,000 clones, about nine tenths of them singletons. The sample consisted of CD4+ or CD8+ T cells sorted from blood, taken in a trial of the OX40 agonist ivuxolimab. These receptors were obtained from an adult with an advanced solid tumor such as melanoma, head and neck, liver or kidney cancer.

The gene calls are TRBV9 and TRBJ1-2, with 7 bases fitting TRBD1. V gave up 4 bases and J gave up 4 bases; unmatched junction bases: 4. This CDR3 is built from 13 residues. Germline values: CDR1 SGDLS, CDR2 YYNGEE. This CDR3 reads CASSPGQVYGYTF. The CDR3 bases are TGTGCCAGCAGCCCAGGACAGGTCTATGGCTACACCTTC.

The V call is TRBV28, the J call TRBJ2-7; no clear D. The CDR3 contains 13 residues. Trimming took off 3 bases at V and 0 bases at J, with 6 bases between the two ends. Germline CDR1 MDHEN, CDR2 SYDVKM. The CDR3 bases are TGTGCCAGCAGTTTGGTCAACTCCTACGAGCAGTACTTC. This encodes CASSLVNSYEQYF. The complete variable domain, with remaining parts taken from reference TRBV28 and TRBJ2-7, reads DVKVTQSSRYLVKRTGEKVFLECVQDMDHENMFWYRQDPGLGLRLIYFSYDVKMKEKGDIPEGYSVSREKKERFSLILESASTNQTSMYLCASSLVNSYEQYFGPGTRLTVT.

This clone has more than one count but fewer than ten. The chain has TRBV25-1 and TRBJ1-1; D is unresolved. The germline V gene encodes CDR1 MGHDK and CDR2 SYGVNS. The length of the CDR3 is 11 residues. V gave up 3 bases and J gave up 5 bases, with 4 bases separating them. As DNA, the CDR3 is TGTGCCAGCAGTGACACGACTGAAGCTTTCTTT. Amino acid sequence: CASSDTTEAFF.

This clone was counted between two and nine times. The chain couples TRBV27 to TRBJ2-5; D perhaps matches TRBD2 (6 bases). Per the germline V gene, CDR1 is MNHEY and CDR2 is SMNVEV (reference sequence). Between the trimmed V and J ends, which lost 4 bases and 1 base, there was a span of 13 bases. This CDR3 is built from 15 residues. The CDR3 DNA reads TGTGCCAGCAGTTCCCACGGAGGGGCCCAAGAGACCCAGTACTTC. Residues: CASSSHGGAQETQYF.

A single count supports this clone. The V call is TRBV27, the J call TRBJ2-2; the match to TRBD1 covers 8 bases. V trimming: 2 bases; J trimming: 1 base; junction bases outside the gene matches: 3. The CDR3 totals 16 residues. From germline, CDR1 is MNHEY and CDR2 SMNVEV (reference sequence). CDR3 DNA sequence: TGTGCCAGCAGTTTACCCGGGACAGGGAACACCGGGGAGCTGTTTTTT. Translation gives CASSLPGTGNTGELFF.

V is TRBV6-1 and J is TRBJ2-2; D tentatively fits TRBD1 or TRBD2 (5 bases each). Trimming pared 3 bases from V and 4 bases from J, leaving 12 bases between. The germline V gene has CDR1 MNHNS and CDR2 SASEGT. CDR3 length: 15 residues. This CDR3 reads CASSDDGTGTGELFF. The CDR3, as DNA: TGTGCCAGCAGTGATGACGGGACGGGCACCGGGGAGCTGTTTTTT.

The chain combines TRBV4-1 with TRBJ2-7, with D hard to call. The CDR3 contains 13 residues. V lost 0 bases, J lost 5 bases, and 8 bases lay in between. From germline, CDR1 is MGHRA and CDR2 YSYEKL. The CDR3 loop is CASSQENWDEQYF. The CDR3 coding sequence is TGCGCCAGCAGCCAAGAAAATTGGGACGAGCAGTACTTC.

This rearrangement joins TRBV19 to TRBJ2-1; TRBD2 might be the D (5 bases). V was clipped by 5 bases and J by 0 bases, with 14 bases between them. The length of the CDR3 is 16 residues. Germline CDR1 LNHDA, CDR2 SQIVND (reference sequence). The CDR3 DNA is TGTGCCAGTAGTTCGACTACTAGTATCTCCTACAATGAGCAGTTCTTC. This encodes CASSSTTSISYNEQFF.

The V gene is TRBV4-3, the J gene TRBJ2-1, with 12 bases that match TRBD2. Looked up from germline, CDR1 is LGHNA and CDR2 is YSLEER. The ends lost 0 bases at V and 7 bases at J; junction bases unmatched: 7. The CDR3 runs to 17 residues. The CDR3 DNA sequence: TGCGCCAGCAGCCAAGATCTAGCGGGAGGGGGATGGAATGAGCAGTTCTTC. It codes for CASSQDLAGGGWNEQFF.

This chain joins TRBV19 and TRBJ2-3; maybe TRBD1 (6 bases). With 9 bases removed from V and 0 bases from J, the gap between germline ends came to 16 bases. The germline gives CDR1 LNHDA, CDR2 SQIVND (reference sequence). CDR3 length: 15 residues. As DNA, the CDR3 is TGTGCCAGCAAAGGGGGAAAGTCAAGCACAGATACGCAGTATTTT. It translates to CASKGGKSSTDTQYF. The complete variable domain, with remaining parts taken from reference TRBV19 and TRBJ2-3, reads DGGITQSPKYLFRKEGQNVTLSCEQNLNHDAMYWYRQDPGQGLRLIYYSQIVNDFQKGDIAEGYSVSREKKESFPLTVTSAQKNPTAFYLCASKGGKSSTDTQYFGPGTRLTVL.

The CDR3 region has the DNA TGTGCCAGCAGCGTCGGGACTTACAATGAGCAGTTCTTC. It yields the protein CASSVGTYNEQFF. The chain has TRBV7-3 and TRBJ2-1; possibly TRBD2 for D (6 bases). This CDR3 has 13 amino acids. CDR1 is SGHTA, CDR2 FQGTGA, per germline. Trimming took 5 bases from V and 4 from J, leaving 9 bases between them. The full variable domain, in which reference TRBV7-3 and TRBJ2-1 provide the parts outside the CDR3, is GAGVSQTPSNKVTEKGKYVELRCDPISGHTALYWYRQSLGQGPEFLIYFQGTGAADDSGLPNDRFFAVRPEGSVSTLKIQRTERGDSAVYLCASSVGTYNEQFFGPGTRLTVL.

This sequence joins TRBV6-5 and TRBJ2-2; 8 bases are shared with TRBD1. After removal of 8 bases from V and 1 base from J, the junction contained 3 bases not matched to a gene. Per germline, CDR1 MNHEY and CDR2 SVGAGI. This CDR3 spans 14 amino acids. CDR3 sequence (DNA): TGTGCCAGCTCACAGGGGGAGAACACCGGGGAGCTGTTTTTT. It encodes CASSQGENTGELFF.

The CDR3 DNA is TGTGCCATCAGTGAAAGCGCCGAGCAGTACTTC. Amino acid sequence: CAISESAEQYF. The chain joins TRBV10-3 to TRBJ2-7; D is unresolved. Per germline, CDR1 ENHRY and CDR2 SYGVKD. The V end was cut by 3 bases, the J end by 6 bases, with 6 bases between. This CDR3 is built from 11 residues.

The chain recombines TRBV7-9 with TRBJ1-2; 8 nucleotides agree with TRBD1. The CDR3 sequence is 13 residues long. Trimming removed 4 bases from V and 7 bases from J; junction bases left unmatched: 5. Germline assignment: CDR1 SEHNR and CDR2 FQNEAQ (reference sequence). The CDR3 nucleotides are TGTGCCAGCAGCTCCGACAGGGGAGTTGGCTACACCTTC. This codes for CASSSDRGVGYTF.

The chain employs TRBV5-1 and TRBJ2-7, with D possibly TRBD1 on 6 matching bases. This CDR3 has 13 residues. CDR1 is SGHRS and CDR2 is YFSETQ in the germline V gene. V dropped 2 bases and J dropped 4 bases, with 10 bases sitting between them. The CDR3 DNA follows: TGCGCCAGCAGCTTCGGAAGGGGGTACGAGCAGTACTTC. Its protein product is CASSFGRGYEQYF. Supplemented by reference TRBV5-1 and TRBJ2-7, the full variable domain reads KAGVTQTPRYLIKTRGQQVTLSCSPISGHRSVSWYQQTPGQGLQFLFEYFSETQRNKGNFPGRFSGRQFSNSRSEMNVSTLELGDSALYLCASSFGRGYEQYFGPGTRLTVT.

CDR3 sequence reads: CAWRTLGGDYNEQFF. In nucleotides, the CDR3 is TGTGCCTGGAGGACCCTAGGAGGGGACTACAATGAGCAGTTCTTC. This chain connects TRBV30 to TRBJ2-1, with D perhaps TRBD2 (6 bases). From germline, CDR1 is GTSNPN and CDR2 SVGIG (reference sequence). The V and J ends lost 3 bases and 3 bases respectively, with 15 bases between them. CDR3 length: 15 amino acids.

This rearrangement joins TRBV25-1 to TRBJ2-2; possible D gene TRBD1, 6 bases. The CDR3 runs 12 residues. The germline gives CDR1 MGHDK, CDR2 SYGVNS. Trimming took off 6 bases at V and 7 bases at J, with 9 bases between the two ends. CDR3 sequence reads: CASRTGYGELFF. In DNA form, the CDR3 reads TGTGCCAGCAGAACAGGGTACGGGGAGCTGTTTTTT.

The chain links TRBV5-1 to TRBJ2-3; TRBD2 agrees at 11 bases. The CDR3 contains 15 residues. Germline V gene data show CDR1 as SGHRS and CDR2 as YFSETQ. V shed 3 bases and J 6 bases; nucleotides not matched to a gene: 6. CDR3 coding DNA: TGCGCCAGCAGCTCAAGACTAGCGGGAACGGATACGCAGTATTTT. Its translation is CASSSRLAGTDTQYF.

The gene calls are TRBV9 and TRBJ2-2; possibly TRBD2 for D (6 bases). V gave up 0 bases and J gave up 5 bases, with 8 bases separating them. This CDR3 spans 14 amino acids. In germline, CDR1 is SGDLS, CDR2 YYNGEE. CDR3 sequence (DNA): TGTGCCAGCAGCGTAGTGGGGGGAACCGGGGAGCTGTTTTTT. This translates into CASSVVGGTGELFF.

The chain recombines TRBV11-3 with TRBJ2-3, with D uncertain. CDR3 length equals 14 residues. Germline V gives CDR1 SGHNT, CDR2 YENEEA. Trimming took 5 bases from V and 2 from J, leaving 11 bases between them. The CDR3 protein is CASSVGHNTDTQYF. CDR3 coding DNA: TGTGCCAGCAGCGTCGGGCATAACACAGATACGCAGTATTTT.